This T cell receptor (beta chain) was recovered during a study of CD8+ T cells in alopecia areata. Study information: It was oral tofacitinib, at 5 to 10 mg twice daily, that treated patients received. Patients given treatment had severity scored by the percentage of scalp area affected.

About this clone itself: Antigen unknown.

Whole-study results and caveats: It was observed that many expanded lesional clones persisted in scalp and blood during tofacitinib. For patients receiving tofacitinib, scalp clonality and expanded CD8+ clones among the top 100 significantly decreased.

The CDR3 is 14 residues long. From germline, CDR1 is SGHDN and CDR2 FVKESK. The germline V and J ends were trimmed by 3 bases and 3 bases, with 8 bases remaining between them. The sequencing template was cDNA reverse transcribed from extracted RNA. Method: immunoSEQ multiplex PCR; TCRdb's copy keeps in-frame clones and lacks some. This sample has some 190,000 clones, with approximately 61% found just once. Treatment given: oral pan-JAK inhibitor, 5-10 mg twice daily. Specimen: CD4+ T cells sorted from blood, collected at week 24, from a patient treated with tofacitinib. The gene calls are TRBV14 and TRBJ2-2; D gene unclear. The sequence was obtained from a human donor with alopecia areata. The DNA for the CDR3 is TGTGCCAGCAGCCACCGCTCATACACCGGGGAGCTGTTTTTT. Translating it yields CASSHRSYTGELFF.